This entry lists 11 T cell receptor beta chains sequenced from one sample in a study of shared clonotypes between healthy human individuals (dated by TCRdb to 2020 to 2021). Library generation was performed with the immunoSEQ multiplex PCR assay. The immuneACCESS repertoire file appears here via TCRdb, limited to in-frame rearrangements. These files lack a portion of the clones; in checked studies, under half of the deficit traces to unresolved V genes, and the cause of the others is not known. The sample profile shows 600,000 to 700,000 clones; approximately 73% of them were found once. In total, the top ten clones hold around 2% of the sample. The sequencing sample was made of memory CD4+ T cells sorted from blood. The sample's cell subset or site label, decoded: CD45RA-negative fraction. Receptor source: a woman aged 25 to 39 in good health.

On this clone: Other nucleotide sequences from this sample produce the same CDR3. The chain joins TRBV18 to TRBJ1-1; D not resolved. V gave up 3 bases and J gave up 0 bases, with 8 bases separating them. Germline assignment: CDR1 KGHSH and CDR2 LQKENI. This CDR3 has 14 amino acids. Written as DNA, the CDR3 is TGTGCCAGCTCACCTGAGGTAATGAACACTGAAGCTTTCTTT. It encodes CASSPEVMNTEAFF.

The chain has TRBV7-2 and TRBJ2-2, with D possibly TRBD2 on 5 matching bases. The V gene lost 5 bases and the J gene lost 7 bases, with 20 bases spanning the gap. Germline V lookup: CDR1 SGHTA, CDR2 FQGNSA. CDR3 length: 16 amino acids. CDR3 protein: CASSLGNGMLGGELFF. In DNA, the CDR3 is TGTGCCAGCAGCCTCGGGAACGGGATGCTCGGCGGGGAGCTGTTTTTT. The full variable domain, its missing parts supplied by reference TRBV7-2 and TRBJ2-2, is GAGVSQSPSNKVTEKGKDVELRCDPISGHTALYWYRQSLGQGLEFLIYFQGNSAPDKSGLPSDRFSAERTGGSVSTLTIQRTQQEDSAVYLCASSLGNGMLGGELFFGEGSRLTVL.

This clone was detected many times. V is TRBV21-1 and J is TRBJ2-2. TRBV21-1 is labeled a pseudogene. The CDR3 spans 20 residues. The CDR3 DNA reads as TGTGCCAGCAGCCGCCCACCGGGCCCTCCCTGGGGTTCAAACACCGGGGAGCTGTTTTTT. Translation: CASSRPPGPPWGSNTGELFF.

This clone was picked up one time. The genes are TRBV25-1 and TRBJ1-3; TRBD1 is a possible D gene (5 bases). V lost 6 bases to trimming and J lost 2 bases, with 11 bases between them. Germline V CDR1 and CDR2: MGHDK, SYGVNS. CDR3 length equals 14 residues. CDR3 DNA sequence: TGTGCCAGCAGGGACAACGGAGCTGGAAACACCATATATTTT. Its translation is CASRDNGAGNTIYF.

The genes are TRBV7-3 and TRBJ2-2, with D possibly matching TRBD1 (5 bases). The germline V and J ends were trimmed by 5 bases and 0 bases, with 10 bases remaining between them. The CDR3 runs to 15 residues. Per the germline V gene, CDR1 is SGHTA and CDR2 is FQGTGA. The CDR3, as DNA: TGTGCCAGCAGCCCCCGACAGACGAACACCGGGGAGCTGTTTTTT. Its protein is CASSPRQTNTGELFF.

The CDR3 DNA reads as TGCGCCAGCAGCTTGGCACAGGGGGCCCCCACAGATACGCAGTATTTT. Translating gives CASSLAQGAPTDTQYF. This chain links TRBV5-1 with TRBJ2-3; the match to TRBD1 covers 9 bases. The CDR3 is 16 residues long. The germline gives CDR1 SGHRS, CDR2 YFSETQ. V dropped 0 bases and J dropped 2; count of bases not matched to a gene: 4.

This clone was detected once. This CDR3 is CAWSGEAGATYNEQFF. CDR3 nucleotide sequence: TGTGCCTGGAGTGGGGAGGCGGGAGCTACCTACAATGAGCAGTTCTTC. The rearrangement uses TRBV30 and TRBJ2-1; TRBD2 aligns across 7 bases. Germline CDR1 and CDR2: GTSNPN and SVGIG (reference sequence). This CDR3 has 16 amino acids. V lost 1 base and J lost 2; bases outside the gene matches: 8.

The CDR3 coding sequence is TGTGCCAGTAGTATAGGGACTAGCTTCAGTGAGCAGTTCTTC. Protein: CASSIGTSFSEQFF. The chain combines TRBV19 with TRBJ2-1, with 8 positions matching TRBD2. Trimming removed 1 base from V and 9 bases from J; junction bases left unmatched: 5. The CDR3 loop spans 14 amino acids. Germline assignment: CDR1 LNHDA and CDR2 SQIVND (reference sequence).

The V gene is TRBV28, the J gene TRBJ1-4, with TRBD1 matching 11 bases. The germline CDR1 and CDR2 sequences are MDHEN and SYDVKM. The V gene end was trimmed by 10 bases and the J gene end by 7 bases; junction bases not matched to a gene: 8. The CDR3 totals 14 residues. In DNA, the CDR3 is TGTGCCATTTCTACCGGGACAGGGGGTGAAAAACTGTTTTTT. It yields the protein CAISTGTGGEKLFF.

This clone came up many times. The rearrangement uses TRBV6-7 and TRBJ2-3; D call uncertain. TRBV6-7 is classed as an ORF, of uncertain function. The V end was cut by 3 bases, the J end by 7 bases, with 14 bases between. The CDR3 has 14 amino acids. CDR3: CASSYKAIRHTQYF. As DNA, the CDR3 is TGTGCCAGCAGTTATAAGGCCATTAGGCATACGCAGTATTTT.

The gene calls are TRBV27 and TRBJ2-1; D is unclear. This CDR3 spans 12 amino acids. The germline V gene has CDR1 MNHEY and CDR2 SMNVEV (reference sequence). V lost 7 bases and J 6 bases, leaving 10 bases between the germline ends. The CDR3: CASNSNSNEQFF. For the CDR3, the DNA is TGTGCCAGCAATTCCAATTCCAATGAGCAGTTCTTC.